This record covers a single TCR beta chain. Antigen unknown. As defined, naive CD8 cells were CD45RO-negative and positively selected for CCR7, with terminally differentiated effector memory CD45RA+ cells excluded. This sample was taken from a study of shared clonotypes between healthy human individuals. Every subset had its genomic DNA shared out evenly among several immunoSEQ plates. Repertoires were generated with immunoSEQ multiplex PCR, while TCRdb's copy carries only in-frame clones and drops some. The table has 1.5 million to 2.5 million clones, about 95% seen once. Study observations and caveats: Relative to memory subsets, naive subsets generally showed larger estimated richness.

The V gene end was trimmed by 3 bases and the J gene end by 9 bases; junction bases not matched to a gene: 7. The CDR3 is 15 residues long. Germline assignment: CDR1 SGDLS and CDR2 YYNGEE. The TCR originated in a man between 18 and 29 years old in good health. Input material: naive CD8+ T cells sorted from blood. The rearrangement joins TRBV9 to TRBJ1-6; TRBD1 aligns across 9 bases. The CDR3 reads CASSAEGTGTSPLHF. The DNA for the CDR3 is TGTGCCAGCAGCGCTGAGGGGACAGGGACTTCACCCCTCCACTTT.